The clone carrying this T cell receptor beta chain was counted a few times. Its antigen is undetermined. Sequenced by immunoSEQ multiplex PCR; TCRdb stores in-frame clones only, minus some. The sample lists about 43,000 clones, around three quarters occurring once. The CDR3 runs 14 residues. Per germline, CDR1 SGHTA and CDR2 FQGTGA. Trimming cost V 2 bases and J 1 base, with 8 bases left between them. This entry comes from a study of OX40 agonist ivuxolimab in advanced cancers. Study at large: While on treatment, patients had intravenous ivuxolimab at 0.01 to 10 mg/kg every 2 weeks. Eligibility admitted prior anti-PD-1, anti-PD-L1 or anti-CTLA-4 therapy; roughly 37% had some. Study-level results: Within 6 weeks, CD4+ and CD8+ blood T cells expanded clonally at 0.1 to 3.0 mg/kg. The expanded peripheral T cells' antigen specificity was not determined.

The sample was CD4+ or CD8+ T cells sorted from blood, taken in a trial of the OX40 agonist ivuxolimab. The chain combines TRBV7-3 with TRBJ1-1; D possibly corresponds to TRBD1 (5 bases). The receptor was derived from an adult with an advanced solid tumor such as melanoma, head and neck, liver or kidney cancer. CDR3 nucleotide sequence: TGTGCCAGCAGCTTAGAAGACAGGAACACTGAAGCTTTCTTT. As protein: CASSLEDRNTEAFF.